This T cell receptor (beta chain) was found in a study of T cells in Graves' hyperthyroidism and ophthalmopathy. Study-wide points: From stable hyperthyroidism, ophthalmopathy was set apart by a 13 V-J model. Most expanded thyroid clonotypes above 0.001 recurred in blood.

Diagnoses were made from clinical symptoms, serum measures (thyroxine and TRAb), thyroid ultrasound and orbital computed tomography. Drawn at first hyperthyroidism diagnosis, the blood sample preceded any ophthalmopathy symptoms. Amplification of TCR beta CDR3 regions used RNA as the template. First-round RT-PCR targeting the TCR CDR3 was performed with the HTBI primer set. TCRdb re-called the multiplex PCR reads with MiXCR, one entry per CDR3 protein. The sample includes 270,000 or so distinct CDR3 sequences, around 15% seen only once; the top ten take over 30%. This CDR3 region has 15 residues. The J segment lost 4 bases and the V segment lost 3 bases, leaving 8 bases of the junction unmatched. Germline CDR1 is MGHDK and CDR2 is SYGVNS. This clonotype was counted many times. Its antigen is unidentified.

The chain couples TRBV25-1 to TRBJ2-5; 7 nucleotides agree with TRBD2. This sequence originates from a woman in her forties or fifties with Graves' hyperthyroidism that later progressed to Graves' ophthalmopathy. The sequenced sample consisted of blood. The CDR3 bases are TGTGCCAGCAGTGACCTCAGAATAGCGGGAGAGACCCAGTACTTC. Translating gives CASSDLRIAGETQYF. The full variable domain, rest sourced from reference TRBV25-1 and TRBJ2-5, is EADIYQTPRYLVIGTGKKITLECSQTMGHDKMYWYQQDPGMELHLIHYSYGVNSTEKGDLSSESTVSRIRTEHFPLTLESARPSHTSQYLCASSDLRIAGETQYFGPGTRLLVL.